These 12 T cell receptor beta chains originate from one sample sequenced in a study of blood T cell repertoires in COVID-19. Data came from immunoSEQ multiplex PCR; TCRdb stores just in-frame clones and leaves some out. The sample lists approximately 75,000 clones, around 67% occurring once. Sequences were obtained from peripheral blood. The receptors originated from a human donor with acute or convalescent COVID-19. The donor label of this sample is uncertain.

This rearrangement joins TRBV7-6 to TRBJ1-4, with 8 bases identical to TRBD1. The CDR3 covers 17 residues. Per germline, CDR1 SGHVS and CDR2 FNYEAQ. The V segment lost 2 bases and the J segment 3 bases; nucleotides outside the gene matches: 8. CDR3 residues: CASSLRTGPFANEKLFF. Written as DNA, the CDR3 is TGTGCCAGCAGCTTAAGGACAGGGCCGTTTGCTAATGAAAAACTGTTTTTT.

This rearrangement joins TRBV28 to TRBJ1-4; 8 bases are a match to TRBD1. The germline CDR1 and CDR2 sequences are MDHEN and SYDVKM. The CDR3 totals 20 residues. V lost 3 bases, J lost 8 bases, and 23 bases stayed unmatched. For the CDR3, the DNA is TGTGCCAGCAGTTTGCTTAACCTCAGGGGGCGAGGATTTGCGAACGAAAAACTGTTTTTT. Encoded protein: CASSLLNLRGRGFANEKLFF.

The chain joins TRBV5-1 to TRBJ2-2; D is ambiguous. V was trimmed by 4 bases and J by 3 bases, leaving 4 bases between them. Germline CDR1 and CDR2: SGHRS and YFSETQ. There are 12 residues in the CDR3. The CDR3 loop reads CASSPYTGELFF. The CDR3 DNA sequence: TGCGCCAGCAGCCCGTACACCGGGGAGCTGTTTTTT.

The DNA of the CDR3 is TGTGCCAGCAGCTTGCTCCAGGCAGATACGCAGTATTTT. This sequence encodes CASSLLQADTQYF. The V and J genes are TRBV7-9 and TRBJ2-3; D is unclear. The CDR3 is 13 residues long. Trimming stripped 3 bases from V and 4 bases from J, with 8 bases between. From germline, CDR1 is SEHNR and CDR2 FQNEAQ (reference sequence).

The CDR3 is CASSYDSSLGANVLTF. CDR3 bases: TGTGCCAGCAGCTACGACTCATCTCTTGGGGCCAACGTCCTGACTTTC. The gene calls are TRBV7-3 and TRBJ2-6; D gene unclear. The V end lost 4 bases, the J end lost 3 bases, and 13 bases lay between the germline ends. The CDR3 is 16 residues long. Germline CDR1 SGHTA, CDR2 FQGTGA.

This chain links TRBV30 with TRBJ1-3, with a possible D match to TRBD1 (6 bases). V was shortened by 0 bases and J by 5 bases, with 17 bases between the two germline ends. The CDR3 loop spans 16 amino acids. In germline, CDR1 is GTSNPN, CDR2 SVGIG (reference sequence). The CDR3 sequence: CAWSVRGAVARNTIYF. The CDR3 bases are TGTGCCTGGAGTGTACGGGGGGCAGTGGCAAGAAACACCATATATTTT.

This rearrangement joins TRBV6-5 to TRBJ2-7, with 7 bases aligning to TRBD2. V was clipped by 5 bases and J by 6 bases; unmatched bases: 7. The CDR3 sequence is 13 residues long. Germline-derived CDR1 and CDR2 are MNHEY and SVGAGI. The CDR3 DNA sequence: TGTGCCAGCAGTCATAGGGAGGGGACCGAGCAGTACGTC. It codes for CASSHREGTEQYV.

This clone was picked up a small number of times. The same CDR3 can be traced to other DNA sequences in this sample. J is TRBJ1-2 and V is TRBV7-9; D gene uncertain. The V end was cut by 3 bases, the J end by 1 base, with 9 bases between. Germline V lookup: CDR1 SEHNR, CDR2 FQNEAQ (reference sequence). The CDR3 sequence is 14 residues long. CDR3 sequence (DNA): TGTGCCAGCAGCTTCGGGGAGGGTAACTATGGCTACACCTTC. Translated, it gives CASSFGEGNYGYTF.

The chain couples TRBV12-1 to TRBJ2-7; the D segment call TRBD2 is taken from the table without a DNA check. TRBV12-1 is classified as a pseudogene. CDR3 length equals 13 residues. CDR3 bases: TGTGCCAGCAGCATCGAGATCCATCGGGAGCAGTACGTC. It specifies CASSIEIHREQYV.

The genes are TRBV4-1 and TRBJ2-3; 8 bases map to TRBD2. Germline CDR1 MGHRA, CDR2 YSYEKL. The V and J ends lost 3 bases and 9 bases, in that order; junction bases with no gene match: 5. The CDR3 has 13 amino acids. The CDR3 DNA reads TGCGCCAGCAGCCAGTCCGGGACTAGAACGCAGTATTTT. This gives the protein CASSQSGTRTQYF.

This chain uses TRBV12-3 or TRBV12-4 with TRBJ1-3; D is unclear. Trimming removed 7 bases at V and 4 bases at J, with 11 bases between. The CDR3 totals 13 residues. The CDR3 spells CASTLIHGNTIYF. CDR3 nucleotide sequence: TGTGCCAGCACCCTAATCCACGGAAACACCATATATTTT.

This chain joins TRBV5-1 and TRBJ2-3; 11 bases match TRBD1. J was trimmed by 5 bases and V by 4 bases; bases with no gene match: 6. The CDR3 loop spans 15 amino acids. Germline V lookup: CDR1 SGHRS, CDR2 YFSETQ. The CDR3 nucleotides read TGCGCCAGCAGCCTGGGACAGGGGGTTAGAGATACGCAGTATTTT. This translates into CASSLGQGVRDTQYF. The full variable domain, with the rest looked up from reference TRBV5-1 and TRBJ2-3, is KAGVTQTPRYLIKTRGQQVTLSCSPISGHRSVSWYQQTPGQGLQFLFEYFSETQRNKGNFPGRFSGRQFSNSRSEMNVSTLELGDSALYLCASSLGQGVRDTQYFGPGTRLTVL.